This T cell receptor beta chain was sequenced in a study of cytomegalovirus exposure and HLA in healthy donors. Study-level findings and limits: Follow-up analysis later connected one missense variant in DCLRE1C with trimming of TCR beta V- and J-genes.

Regarding this clone: Antigen specificity is unknown.

J was trimmed by 9 bases and V by 2 bases; bases with no gene match: 8. The germline CDR1 and CDR2 sequences are MNHNY and SVGAGI (reference sequence). This CDR3 has 14 residues. Use of 60 Vbeta and 13 Jbeta primers characterized the PCR. The method was immunoSEQ multiplex PCR; TCRdb's version includes in-frame clones alone and lacks a portion of them. The profile shows 100,000 or so clones, over 65% of them singletons. The sequenced sample was PBMCs. The V and J genes are TRBV6-6 and TRBJ2-7; 9 nucleotides agree with TRBD1. The receptor was isolated from a man in his forties or fifties in good health and CMV-seropositive. The CDR3 region has the DNA TGTGCCAGCAGTTACCCGGGACAGGGTACAGTGCAGTACTTC. It yields the protein CASSYPGQGTVQYF.